A single sample gave rise to the 10 T cell receptor beta chains below, sequenced in a study of cytomegalovirus exposure and HLA in healthy donors. The PCR had 60 Vbeta and 13 Jbeta primers. Measured with immunoSEQ multiplex PCR; TCRdb has only the in-frame clones, and not every one. The table includes about 190,000 clones, about 86% detected once. The sample consisted of PBMCs. The origin of the receptors is a woman aged 18 to 35 in good health and CMV-seropositive.

This clone has a single count. The chain combines TRBV27 with TRBJ2-1; 13 nucleotides agree with TRBD2. Germline-derived CDR1 and CDR2 are MNHEY and SMNVEV (reference sequence). Trimming took 5 bases from V and 5 from J; bases not matched to a gene: 9. The length of the CDR3 is 17 residues. The CDR3 region is CASSPRLAGGPNNEQFF. The CDR3 nucleotides are TGTGCCAGCAGTCCCCGACTAGCGGGGGGCCCTAACAATGAGCAGTTCTTC.

This clone was observed a few times. The chain combines TRBV27 with TRBJ2-3; TRBD1 matches at 9 bases. J lost 3 bases, V lost 11 bases, and 3 bases had no gene match. Germline CDR1 reads MNHEY; CDR2 reads SMNVEV (reference sequence). The CDR3 consists of 12 residues. DNA of the CDR3: TGTGCCCTCGGACAGGGGACAGATACGCAGTATTTT. Its protein is CALGQGTDTQYF.

The gene calls are TRBV11-2 and TRBJ1-1; 8 nucleotides align to TRBD1. This CDR3 spans 12 amino acids. V lost 3 bases to trimming and J lost 7 bases; unmatched junction nucleotides: 1. Germline V gene data show CDR1 as SGHAT and CDR2 as FQNNGV. CDR3 amino acids: CASSFGTGEAFF. DNA for the CDR3: TGTGCCAGCAGCTTCGGGACAGGTGAAGCTTTCTTT.

The rearrangement joins TRBV7-6 to TRBJ2-7; D possibly corresponds to TRBD1 (6 bases). The germline V gene has CDR1 SGHVS and CDR2 FNYEAQ. The CDR3 has 16 residues. The germline V and J ends were trimmed by 4 bases and 0 bases, with 16 bases remaining between them. CDR3 loop: CASSSTKGVPSYEQYF. The CDR3 DNA reads as TGTGCCAGCAGCTCCACGAAGGGGGTTCCCTCCTACGAGCAGTACTTC. The variable domain in full, with the rest retrieved from reference TRBV7-6 and TRBJ2-7, is GAGVSQSPRYKVTKRGQDVALRCDPISGHVSLYWYRQALGQGPEFLTYFNYEAQQDKSGLPNDRFSAERPEGSISTLTIQRTEQRDSAMYRCASSSTKGVPSYEQYFGPGTRLTVT.

This chain connects TRBV2 to TRBJ1-5; TRBD1 might be the D (6 bases). Deletions cut 6 bases from V and 8 bases from J, with 20 bases between. The CDR3 sequence is 15 residues long. Germline V CDR1 and CDR2: SNHLY, FYNNEI. The CDR3 nucleotides are TGTGCCAGCAGGGGGATGGGTGGCAGGGGAAAGCCCCAGCATTTT. This encodes CASRGMGGRGKPQHF. Drawing the rest from reference TRBV2 and TRBJ1-5, the complete variable domain is EPEVTQTPSHQVTQMGQEVILRCVPISNHLYFYWYRQILGQKVEFLVSFYNNEISEKSEIFDDQFSVERPDGSNFTLKIRSTKLEDSAMYFCASRGMGGRGKPQHFGDGTRLSIL.

This clone is a singleton in its sample. The V gene is TRBV5-1, the J gene TRBJ2-6, with TRBD1 identical over 10 bases. Germline V CDR1 and CDR2: SGHRS, YFSETQ. The CDR3 is 18 residues long. Germline trimming cut 4 bases from V and 4 bases from J; bases unmatched to any gene: 11. In DNA form, the CDR3 reads TGCGCCAGCAGCACAGGACAGGGGGGTGCACTCGGGGCCAACGTCCTGACTTTC. Its translation: CASSTGQGGALGANVLTF.

The V and J genes are TRBV5-3 and TRBJ2-1; 10 bases line up with TRBD2. TRBV5-3 is an ORF for which the function is uncertain. The ends lost 4 bases at V and 9 bases at J; junction bases unmatched: 13. The CDR3 covers 16 residues. In nucleotides, the CDR3 is TGTGCCAGAAGCCTACGGGAAGGTAGCGGGGGGAGTGAGCAGTTCTTC. It is translated as CARSLREGSGGSEQFF.

The V and J genes are TRBV19 and TRBJ1-5; TRBD1 matches 9 bases. V was pared by 6 bases and J by 3 bases, with 6 bases of the junction left unmatched. Germline-derived CDR1 and CDR2 are LNHDA and SQIVND (reference sequence). This CDR3 contains 15 residues. The CDR3 sequence is CASRPQGANNQPQHF. CDR3 in DNA: TGTGCCAGTAGGCCACAGGGGGCAAACAATCAGCCCCAGCATTTT.

The gene calls are TRBV2 and TRBJ1-2, with TRBD1 as a possible D gene (5 bases). The V and J ends lost 6 bases and 5 bases respectively, with 16 bases between them. Germline-derived CDR1 and CDR2 are SNHLY and FYNNEI. CDR3 size: 14 residues. The CDR3 DNA follows: TGTGCCAGCAGGGACGACAGACTGAGTTATGGCTACACCTTC. It encodes CASRDDRLSYGYTF.

This chain links TRBV28 with TRBJ2-5; TRBD1 matches at 9 bases. The ends lost 3 bases at V and 10 bases at J; junction bases unmatched: 18. CDR1 MDHEN and CDR2 SYDVKM come from the germline V gene. The CDR3 sequence is 17 residues long. The CDR3 DNA is TGTGCCAGCAGTTTCCCCAAACAGGGGGCCGGGGGCAGGGACCAGTACTTC. It encodes CASSFPKQGAGGRDQYF.